Below, 15 T cell receptor beta chains from the same sample are listed, as sequenced in a study of regulatory T cells in long-lasting Graves disease. Time point given: newly diagnosed GD, antithyroid drugs for less than 3 months. Scientists built the TCR library using RNA that was extracted from PBMCs. The TCR beta library used iRepertoire HTBI primers with Arm-PCR amplification of CDR3. TCRdb re-called the multiplex PCR reads with MiXCR, one entry per CDR3 protein. The sample consists of 300,000 to 400,000 distinct CDR3 sequences, 16% of them appearing once. This same sample was also part of a study on T cells in Graves' hyperthyroidism and ophthalmopathy.

Source: peripheral blood mononuclear cells (PBMCs), taken at new diagnosis, from a patient treated with antithyroid drugs. These receptors originate from a man aged 35-49 years with Graves disease.

The rearrangement uses TRBV14 and TRBJ1-3; no reliable D call. Germline CDR1 and CDR2: SGHDN and FVKESK. Trimming shortened V by 0 bases and J by 4 bases, and 7 bases separated the two germline ends. This CDR3 is 14 amino acids long. Here the CDR3 reads CASSQDRSGNTIYF. CDR3 bases: TGTGCCAGCAGCCAAGATAGGAGCGGAAACACCATATATTTT.

This clonotype appeared a few times. V and J are TRBV11-3 and TRBJ1-4, with TRBD1 identical over 7 bases. The CDR3 is 13 amino acids. V lost 5 bases, J lost 5 bases, and 2 bases stayed unmatched. In germline, CDR1 is SGHNT, CDR2 YENEEA. CDR3 coding DNA: TGTGCCAGCAGCCAGACAGGGAATGAAAAACTGTTTTTT. Its protein product is CASSQTGNEKLFF.

V gene TRBV28 combines with J gene TRBJ2-5; 9 bases fit TRBD2. Trimming removed 5 bases from V and 1 base from J; junction bases left unmatched: 8. The germline CDR1 and CDR2 sequences are MDHEN and SYDVKM. The CDR3 consists of 16 residues. The CDR3 DNA is TGTGCCAGCAGTCCCCGACTAGCGGTACTCCAAGAGACCCAGTACTTC. This translates into CASSPRLAVLQETQYF.

This clonotype was observed at least ten times. The rearrangement links TRBV12-3 or TRBV12-4 to TRBJ2-5; D perhaps matches TRBD2 (6 bases). The CDR3 consists of 15 residues. Trimming cost V 5 bases and J 1 base, with 14 bases left between them. CDR3 DNA sequence: TGTGCCAGCAGTCCCCGGAGGGGCCTCCAAGAGACCCAGTACTTC. Translating it yields CASSPRRGLQETQYF.

This clonotype was picked up many times. The chain uses TRBV28 and TRBJ2-5; D is possibly TRBD1 or TRBD2 (5 bases each). The V and J ends lost 6 bases and 2 bases respectively, with 13 bases between them. The CDR3 loop spans 14 amino acids. Germline loops: CDR1 MDHEN, CDR2 SYDVKM. The chain's CDR3 is CASREPGRQETQYF. Written as DNA, the CDR3 is TGTGCCAGCAGGGAACCGGGACGGCAAGAGACCCAGTACTTC.

This clonotype was counted between two and nine times. This chain connects TRBV5-6 to TRBJ1-5, with 9 bases that match TRBD1. With V trimmed by 4 bases and J by 1 base, 6 bases remained unmatched. CDR1 SGHDT and CDR2 YYEEEE come from the germline V gene. CDR3 length: 16 residues. Here the CDR3 reads CASSENRGQSNQPQHF. In DNA form, the CDR3 reads TGTGCCAGCAGCGAGAACAGGGGGCAGAGCAATCAGCCCCAGCATTTT.

The CDR3 region is CASKKGDGYTF. The CDR3 coding sequence is TGTGCCAGCAAGAAGGGGGATGGCTACACCTTC. The V call is TRBV6-2 or TRBV6-3, the J call TRBJ1-2, with D maybe TRBD1 (6 bases). V was shortened by 7 bases and J by 6 bases, with 9 bases between the two germline ends. The CDR3 covers 11 residues. Germline assignment: CDR1 MNHEY and CDR2 SVGEGT.

This clonotype was counted at least ten times. The rearrangement joins TRBV28 to TRBJ1-5, with D possibly TRBD1 on 5 matching bases. Germline values: CDR1 MDHEN, CDR2 SYDVKM. V shed 3 bases and J shed 5 bases, with 14 bases lying between them. This CDR3 is built from 15 residues. The CDR3 protein is CASSFTSGKYQPQHF. CDR3 bases: TGTGCCAGCAGTTTCACGTCAGGGAAATATCAGCCCCAGCATTTT.

To note about this clonotype: This could be a read error, since a much larger clone is one nucleotide away. The chain carries TRBV12-5 and TRBJ2-1; 7 bases line up with TRBD2. CDR1 and CDR2 from the germline V gene are LGHNT and FRNRAP. CDR3 size: 11 residues. CDR3 in DNA: TGTGCTAGTGGAGGGACTATCGGGCAGTCCTTC. Its protein is CASGGTIGQSF.

This clonotype was recorded a few times. V usage is TRBV29-1 and J usage is TRBJ2-3; 9 bases are a match to TRBD1. With 2 bases clipped from V and 2 bases from J, the junction kept 8 bases outside the gene matches. Germline V gene lookup returns CDR1 SQVTM and CDR2 ANQGSEA. The CDR3 is 16 amino acids. CDR3 sequence (DNA): TGCAGCGTTGAATCTTTCGGGACAGGGCTCACAGATACGCAGTATTTT. As protein: CSVESFGTGLTDTQYF.

This clonotype was counted at least ten times. DNA for the CDR3: TGTGCCAGCAGTTCTGGCCGGCCTAGCGGGGTCTACGAGCAGTACTTC. This codes for CASSSGRPSGVYEQYF. This chain connects TRBV28 to TRBJ2-7; 9 bases are shared with TRBD2. The germline gives CDR1 MDHEN, CDR2 SYDVKM. J lost 3 bases, V lost 4 bases, and 10 bases had no gene match. This CDR3 is 16 amino acids long.

This clonotype was recorded a few times. The chain employs TRBV6-9 and TRBJ1-6; D remains ambiguous. The CDR3 covers 17 residues. The V end was cut by 2 bases, the J end by 6 bases, with 17 bases between. Germline CDR1 and CDR2: MNHGY and SVAAGI. CDR3 bases: TGTGCCAGCAGTTATGGGTCCGTCGGACCAAGTAATTCACCCCTCCACTTT. Translating gives CASSYGSVGPSNSPLHF.

This clonotype has ten or more counts. The rearrangement links TRBV2 to TRBJ2-2, with D unclear. The CDR3 extends over 12 amino acids. The germline CDR1 and CDR2 sequences are SNHLY and FYNNEI. Trimming took 4 bases from V and 3 from J, leaving 3 bases between them. CDR3 nucleotide sequence: TGTGCCAGCAGTGCGGACACCGGGGAGCTGTTTTTT. Translated, it gives CASSADTGELFF.

This clonotype came up many times. The chain joins TRBV30 to TRBJ2-4; no firm D call. There are 13 residues in the CDR3. Trimming removed 4 bases from V and 6 bases from J, with 13 bases in between. The V gene's germline CDR1 is GTSNPN and CDR2 SVGIG (reference sequence). CDR3 residues: CAWNYGLGNIQYF. The CDR3 DNA reads TGTGCCTGGAATTACGGGTTGGGAAACATTCAGTACTTC.

The chain couples TRBV11-3 to TRBJ2-1; 8 bases align to TRBD1. The J call is in doubt because the DNA end fits TRBJ2-3 better. The CDR3 spans 14 residues. CDR1 is SGHNT, CDR2 YENEEA, per germline. DNA of the CDR3: TGTGCCAGTAGCCGGGACAGGTTTACCTATATGCAGTATTTT. Protein product: CASSRDRFTYMQYF.